The 14 T cell receptor beta chains in this list originate from one sample, sequenced in a study of vaccination effects on CD4 cells after COVID-19. Antigen-specific CD4+ T cells were expanded with viral peptide pools in the ViraFEST assay before sequencing. The authors isolated CD4+ T cells after more than eight days of culture. Infection dated between March and December 2020, before the Alpha, Beta and Delta variants reached the United States. Assay used: immunoSEQ multiplex PCR; TCRdb lists only in-frame clones, some missing. The sample holds roughly 57,000 clones, more than 65% seen once. Antigen specificity for these receptors is unknown. The starting material was CD4+ T cells from PBMCs cultured with HIV peptides, obtained before COVID-19 vaccination. Regarding subset: HIV-1 Nef peptide pool negative control/reference culture. The receptors were sampled from a human donor who had a prior SARS-CoV-2 infection.

Only a few counts were recorded for this clone. The gene calls are TRBV7-9 and TRBJ1-4; TRBD1 matches 7 bases. With V trimmed by 5 bases and J by 7 bases, 7 bases remained unmatched. The CDR3 is 14 residues long. Per germline, CDR1 SEHNR and CDR2 FQNEAQ (reference sequence). The CDR3 DNA reads as TGTGCCAGCAGCGCATCAGGGGGGGTTGAAAAACTGTTTTTT. Residues: CASSASGGVEKLFF. Full variable domain (missing parts from reference TRBV7-9 and TRBJ1-4): DTGVSQNPRHKITKRGQNVTFRCDPISEHNRLYWYRQTLGQGPEFLTYFQNEAQLEKSRLLSDRFSAERPKGSFSTLEIQRTEQGDSAMYLCASSASGGVEKLFFGSGTQLSVL.

The rearrangement joins TRBV7-3 to TRBJ2-1; D is possibly TRBD1 or TRBD2 (5 bases each). CDR3 length equals 14 residues. With 5 bases removed from V and 6 bases from J, the gap between germline ends came to 14 bases. Germline CDR1 and CDR2: SGHTA and FQGTGA. This CDR3 is CASSLGTHSNEQFF. The CDR3 DNA sequence: TGTGCCAGCAGCCTGGGGACCCATTCCAATGAGCAGTTCTTC.

The chain is built from TRBV7-8 and TRBJ1-5, with unresolved D. The V gene's germline CDR1 is SGHVS and CDR2 FQNEAQ. The V and J ends lost 6 bases and 2 bases respectively, with 11 bases between them. The CDR3 consists of 14 residues. The DNA for the CDR3 is TGTGCCAGCAGAAACCCTTTCCGCAATCAGCCCCAGCATTTT. Protein sequence: CASRNPFRNQPQHF.

V is TRBV4-3 and J is TRBJ1-4; no reliable D call. The germline CDR1 and CDR2 sequences are LGHNA and YSLEER. V lost 0 bases and J 0 bases, leaving 11 bases between the germline ends. The CDR3 consists of 17 residues. The CDR3 is CASSQELKQSTNEKLFF. Here the CDR3 DNA reads TGCGCCAGCAGCCAAGAGCTGAAGCAATCAACTAATGAAAAACTGTTTTTT.

This clone was observed a single time. The gene calls are TRBV7-9 and TRBJ1-1; weak D call: TRBD1 (5 bases). Trimming took 4 bases from V and 1 from J, leaving 7 bases between them. Germline loops: CDR1 SEHNR, CDR2 FQNEAQ (reference sequence). The CDR3 length is 13 residues. As DNA, the CDR3 is TGTGCCAGCAGCTACACAGGGAACACTGAAGCTTTCTTT. Its translation: CASSYTGNTEAFF.

This rearrangement joins TRBV5-6 to TRBJ2-1; 13 positions match TRBD2. There are 16 residues in the CDR3. The V segment lost 5 bases and the J segment 3 bases; nucleotides outside the gene matches: 5. Germline loops: CDR1 SGHDT, CDR2 YYEEEE. In DNA form, the CDR3 reads TGTGCCAGCAGACGCCGGACTAGCGGGGGCTACAATGAGCAGTTCTTC. It specifies CASRRRTSGGYNEQFF. Filled out from reference TRBV5-6 and TRBJ2-1, the complete variable domain reads DAGVTQSPTHLIKTRGQQVTLRCSPKSGHDTVSWYQQALGQGPQFIFQYYEEEERQRGNFPDRFSGHQFPNYSSELNVNALLLGDSALYLCASRRRTSGGYNEQFFGPGTRLTVL.

The chain couples TRBV18 to TRBJ2-3; 7 nucleotides align to TRBD2. With V trimmed by 1 base and J by 0 bases, 4 bases remained unmatched. The CDR3 has 16 amino acids. CDR1 is KGHSH and CDR2 is LQKENI in the germline V gene. The CDR3 DNA reads TGTGCCAGCTCACCACTCGCGGGGGAGAGCACAGATACGCAGTATTTT. Translated: CASSPLAGESTDTQYF. Drawing the rest from reference TRBV18 and TRBJ2-3, the complete variable domain is NAGVMQNPRHLVRRRGQEARLRCSPMKGHSHVYWYRQLPEEGLKFMVYLQKENIIDESGMPKERFSAEFPKEGPSILRIQQVVRGDSAAYFCASSPLAGESTDTQYFGPGTRLTVL.

Only one count was recorded for this clone. J is TRBJ2-5 and V is TRBV18; TRBD1 aligns across 8 bases. The CDR3 loop spans 15 amino acids. Germline V gives CDR1 KGHSH, CDR2 LQKENI. The J segment lost 1 base and the V segment lost 3 bases, leaving 4 bases of the junction unmatched. CDR3 loop: CASSPRTGPQETQYF. Written as DNA, the CDR3 is TGTGCCAGCTCACCCCGGACAGGGCCCCAAGAGACCCAGTACTTC.

This clone has only one observation. The chain carries TRBV6-5 and TRBJ1-1, with D perhaps matching TRBD1 (5 bases). The V gene's germline CDR1 is MNHEY and CDR2 SVGAGI. The CDR3 length is 15 residues. Trimming removed 5 bases at V and 3 bases at J, with 16 bases between. CDR3 in amino acids: CASSRGFGRDTEAFF. The CDR3 DNA reads TGTGCCAGCAGTCGGGGGTTTGGAAGGGACACTGAAGCTTTCTTT.

The V and J genes are TRBV11-3 and TRBJ2-2; 9 bases align to TRBD2. CDR1 and CDR2 (germline): SGHNT, YENEEA. V trimming: 4 bases; J trimming: 4 bases; junction bases outside the gene matches: 10. This CDR3 spans 17 amino acids. Here the CDR3 reads CASSSSWGRGGTGELFF. DNA for the CDR3: TGTGCCAGCAGCTCCTCGTGGGGGCGGGGGGGCACCGGGGAGCTGTTTTTT.

The sample holds a few counts of this clone. The V gene is TRBV14, the J gene TRBJ2-3; D gene unclear. The CDR3 has 16 residues. V was clipped by 5 bases and J by 2 bases, with 17 bases between them. Germline V gene lookup returns CDR1 SGHDN and CDR2 FVKESK. CDR3 in amino acids: CASSESSSWATDTQYF. The CDR3 DNA sequence: TGTGCCAGCAGCGAAAGCAGCAGCTGGGCCACAGATACGCAGTATTTT.

This rearrangement joins TRBV18 to TRBJ1-2, with 10 bases matching TRBD1. CDR1 is KGHSH, CDR2 LQKENI, per germline. The CDR3 has 13 residues. The ends lost 4 bases at V and 6 bases at J; junction bases unmatched: 2. CDR3 bases: TGTGCCAGCTCACAGGGACAGGGGAATGGCTACACCTTC. As protein: CASSQGQGNGYTF.

The rearrangement links TRBV5-8 to TRBJ1-2; D is unclear. The CDR3 totals 14 residues. Looked up from germline, CDR1 is SGHTS and CDR2 is YDEGEE. Trimming took 1 base from V and 5 from J, leaving 12 bases between them. The CDR3 sequence is CASSLWEGGYGYTF. The CDR3 region has the DNA TGTGCCAGCAGCTTGTGGGAGGGCGGGTATGGCTACACCTTC.

The chain links TRBV6-5 to TRBJ2-5, with 7 bases lining up with TRBD1. J was trimmed by 3 bases and V by 6 bases; bases with no gene match: 7. The CDR3 has 14 amino acids. Germline CDR1 and CDR2: MNHEY and SVGAGI. CDR3 coding DNA: TGTGCCAGCAGCTACGTAGGGACAGAAGAGACCCAGTACTTC. The encoded protein is CASSYVGTEETQYF.